This T cell receptor (beta chain) was sequenced during a study of blood T cell repertoires in COVID-19 (dated by TCRdb to about 2020). Broadly, across the study: The collaborator samples originated in the United States, Italy and Spain and spanned the acute and convalescent phases of COVID-19. The material from the prospective study consisted of cDNA or gDNA derived from T cells, B-cell-depleted T cells, or PBMCs. Subjects who had been exposed to COVID-19, were actively infected with it, or had recovered from it provided the deeply sampled blood TCRbeta repertoires that made up the dataset. The repertoires were made available in a free public database intended to serve as a resource for research on the immune response to SARS-CoV-2. The samples were drawn from two sources: the first 160 participants of the ongoing ImmuneRACE study, and about 1,300 subjects contributed by 6 global collaborators. A de-identified subject ID, COVID-19 status, age in years and sex were almost always included in the sample metadata. Where available, HLA class I and class II types were obtained from metadata supplied by the sample provider rather than from assay-based typing. General study outcomes and caveats: Clinical and demographic metadata were provided uncurated, with the amount varying by source and participant.

The CDR3 measures 12 amino acids from cysteine to phenylalanine. Here the CDR3 DNA is all that survives: 36 bases in frame from base 1. V is clipped by 2 bases and J by 4 bases, and the sequence between their germline boundaries is 6 bases long. Reading the germline V gene gives CDR1 MDHEN and CDR2 SYDVKM. The sample holds one count of this clone. Its antigen is currently not known. No qualities accompany the bases; no much larger clone lies one base away. One collaborating source in Seattle enrolled patients during active infection and followed them longitudinally through the course of disease. Each collaborating institution followed its own protocols to collect whole blood in K2EDTA tubes. For TCRbeta analysis, collaborators shipped samples as frozen whole blood, isolated PBMCs, or DNA extracted from either of those sample types. TCRbeta CDR3 regions were amplified from genomic DNA using the immunoSEQ Assay, a bias-controlled multiplex PCR. On the study's bioinformatics: Nucleated cell counts per sample were estimated from amplification of reference gene primers within the assay. Sequence reads were collapsed and filtered to measure the absolute abundance of every unique TCRbeta CDR3 rearrangement. Productive Simpson clonality was computed per sample as the square root of Simpson's diversity index over productive rearrangements. TCRdb's version of the immuneACCESS table is confined to in-frame rearrangements and falls short of the full clone set. An unresolved V gene accounts for under half of the shortfall where checked; the remainder is of unknown origin. V, J and clone size derive from that table, while D and trimming were established from the DNA sequence. The sample yields around 82,000 clones; 75% to 90% were counted once. The ten largest clones add up to less than 7.5% of the sample.

The sequenced sample was peripheral blood. This chain joins TRBV28 to TRBJ2-7; perhaps TRBD1 is the D gene, with 5 bases matching. The TCR comes from a man of 80 years or more with COVID-19, enrolled during active disease. The CDR3 amino acid sequence is: CASSLQGYEQYF. The DNA is TGTGCCAGCAGTTTACAGGGTTACGAGCAGTACTTC.